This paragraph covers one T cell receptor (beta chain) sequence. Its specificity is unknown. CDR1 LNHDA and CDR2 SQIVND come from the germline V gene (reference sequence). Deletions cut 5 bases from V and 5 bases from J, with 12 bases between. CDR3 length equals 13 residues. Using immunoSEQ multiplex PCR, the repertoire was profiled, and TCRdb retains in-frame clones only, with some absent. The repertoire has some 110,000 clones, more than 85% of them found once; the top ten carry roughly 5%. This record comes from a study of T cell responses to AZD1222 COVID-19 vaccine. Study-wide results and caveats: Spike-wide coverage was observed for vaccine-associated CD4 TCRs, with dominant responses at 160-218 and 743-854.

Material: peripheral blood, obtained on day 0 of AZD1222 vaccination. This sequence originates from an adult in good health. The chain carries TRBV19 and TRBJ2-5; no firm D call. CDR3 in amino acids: CASSPEQGETQYF. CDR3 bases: TGTGCCAGTAGTCCGGAACAAGGCGAGACCCAGTACTTC.